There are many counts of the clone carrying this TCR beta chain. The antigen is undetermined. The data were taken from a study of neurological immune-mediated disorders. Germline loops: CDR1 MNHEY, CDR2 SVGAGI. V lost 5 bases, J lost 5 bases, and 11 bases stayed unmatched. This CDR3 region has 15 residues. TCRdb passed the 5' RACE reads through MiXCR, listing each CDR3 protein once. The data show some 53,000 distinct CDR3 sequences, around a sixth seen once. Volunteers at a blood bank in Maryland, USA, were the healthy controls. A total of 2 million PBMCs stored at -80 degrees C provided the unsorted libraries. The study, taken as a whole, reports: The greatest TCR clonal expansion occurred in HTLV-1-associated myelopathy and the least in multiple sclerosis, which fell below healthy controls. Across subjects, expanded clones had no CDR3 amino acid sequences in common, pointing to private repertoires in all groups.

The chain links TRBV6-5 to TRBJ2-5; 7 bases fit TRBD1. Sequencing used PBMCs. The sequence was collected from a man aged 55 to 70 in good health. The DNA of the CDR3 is TGTGCCAGCAGTACCTCCCAGGGGGTCGGGGAGACCCAGTACTTC. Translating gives CASSTSQGVGETQYF.